The 31 T cell receptor beta chains given below trace back to one sample, sequenced in a study of blood T cell repertoires in COVID-19. The assay was immunoSEQ multiplex PCR, and TCRdb's table has in-frame clones only and misses some. The sample holds roughly 200,000 clones; 84% are singletons and the top ten take 7.8%. The sequencing input was peripheral blood. These receptors were collected from a woman older than 75 with COVID-19, enrolled during active disease.

This clone was seen only once. This CDR3 reads CASGGLAKNIQYF. CDR3 nucleotide sequence: TGTGCCAGCGGAGGATTAGCCAAAAACATTCAGTACTTC. This sequence joins TRBV11-2 and TRBJ2-4, with a weak D call TRBD2 (5 bases). The CDR3 is made up of 13 amino acids. V lost 8 bases and J 0 bases, leaving 8 bases between the germline ends. CDR1 SGHAT and CDR2 FQNNGV come from the germline V gene. The full variable domain, rest sourced from reference TRBV11-2 and TRBJ2-4, is EAGVAQSPRYKIIEKRQSVAFWCNPISGHATLYWYQQILGQGPKLLIQFQNNGVVDDSQLPKDRFSAERLKGVDSTLKIQPAKLEDSAVYLCASGGLAKNIQYFGAGTRLSVL.

The V gene is TRBV5-1, the J gene TRBJ1-3; no reliable D call. This CDR3 comprises 16 residues. Germline assignment: CDR1 SGHRS and CDR2 YFSETQ. The V and J ends lost 0 bases and 4 bases respectively, with 14 bases between them. DNA for the CDR3: TGCGCCAGCAGCTTGGCCGGTTCATTCAGGGGAAACACCATATATTTT. As protein: CASSLAGSFRGNTIYF. Complete variable domain (other parts from reference TRBV5-1 and TRBJ1-3): KAGVTQTPRYLIKTRGQQVTLSCSPISGHRSVSWYQQTPGQGLQFLFEYFSETQRNKGNFPGRFSGRQFSNSRSEMNVSTLELGDSALYLCASSLAGSFRGNTIYFGEGSWLTVV.

The chain combines TRBV15 with TRBJ2-1, with TRBD2 matching over 12 bases. The CDR3 contains 15 residues. The V and J ends lost 3 bases and 10 bases, in that order; junction bases with no gene match: 7. Germline V gives CDR1 LNHNV, CDR2 YYDKDF (reference sequence). The CDR3 here is CATSRMTSGRSEQFF. The CDR3, as DNA: TGTGCCACCAGCAGGATGACTAGCGGGAGAAGCGAGCAGTTCTTC.

The chain carries TRBV24-1 and TRBJ1-2; 8 bases match TRBD1. The CDR3 has 15 residues. J lost 3 bases, V lost 4 bases, and 6 bases had no gene match. Germline V gives CDR1 KGHDR, CDR2 SFDVKD. The CDR3 is CATSEVTGDDYGYTF. CDR3 nucleotide sequence: TGTGCCACCAGTGAGGTGACAGGGGATGACTATGGCTACACCTTC.

J is TRBJ2-5 and V is TRBV29-1, with 8 bases aligning to TRBD2. The CDR3 totals 13 residues. Per germline, CDR1 SQVTM and CDR2 ANQGSEA. The ends lost 7 bases at V and 5 bases at J; junction bases unmatched: 9. The CDR3 here is CSAPGLERETQYF. CDR3 coding DNA: TGCAGCGCGCCGGGACTAGAAAGGGAGACCCAGTACTTC. The complete variable domain, with remaining parts taken from reference TRBV29-1 and TRBJ2-5, reads SAVISQKPSRDICQRGTSLTIQCQVDSQVTMMFWYRQQPGQSLTLIATANQGSEATYESGFVIDKFPISRPNLTFSTLTVSNMSPEDSSIYLCSAPGLERETQYFGPGTRLLVL.

The genes are TRBV5-1 and TRBJ1-2, with D perhaps matching TRBD1 (5 bases). The germline CDR1 and CDR2 sequences are SGHRS and YFSETQ. The CDR3 covers 16 residues. The ends were cut back, 6 bases at V and 2 bases at J, with 20 bases in the middle. Here the CDR3 DNA reads TGCGCCAGCACCTCCGGAGCGGGGGGTGGGAACTATGGCTACACCTTC. Its protein product is CASTSGAGGGNYGYTF.

The chain carries TRBV6-6 and TRBJ2-1; TRBD1 might be the D (6 bases). V dropped 10 bases and J dropped 4 bases, with 14 bases sitting between them. Germline-derived CDR1 and CDR2 are MNHNY and SVGAGI (reference sequence). The CDR3 sequence is 13 residues long. The CDR3 is CATRQALYNEQFF. The CDR3 DNA sequence: TGTGCCACACGACAGGCGTTATACAATGAGCAGTTCTTC.

The genes are TRBV10-1 and TRBJ2-5; maybe TRBD2 (7 bases). Germline V gene data show CDR1 as WNHNN and CDR2 as SYGVQD (reference sequence). Trimming took 6 bases from V and 2 from J, leaving 16 bases between them. This CDR3 contains 15 residues. The CDR3 DNA reads TGCGCCAGCAGCCAACGCGGGGGCTTTCAAGAGACCCAGTACTTC. This codes for CASSQRGGFQETQYF.

The genes are TRBV19 and TRBJ1-5, with unresolved D. This CDR3 has 15 residues. CDR1 and CDR2 from the germline V gene are LNHDA and SQIVND (reference sequence). The germline V and J ends were trimmed by 1 base and 4 bases, with 11 bases remaining between them. CDR3 sequence: CASSIGSLQNQPQHF. In DNA, the CDR3 is TGTGCCAGTAGTATAGGCTCTCTGCAGAATCAGCCCCAGCATTTT. The full variable domain, in which reference TRBV19 and TRBJ1-5 provide the parts outside the CDR3, is DGGITQSPKYLFRKEGQNVTLSCEQNLNHDAMYWYRQDPGQGLRLIYYSQIVNDFQKGDIAEGYSVSREKKESFPLTVTSAQKNPTAFYLCASSIGSLQNQPQHFGDGTRLSIL.

The rearrangement joins TRBV13 to TRBJ2-1; 7 bases fit TRBD2. Germline assignment: CDR1 PRHDT and CDR2 FYEKMQ (reference sequence). This CDR3 has 12 residues. Unmatched junction bases numbered 2, after V lost 4 bases and J lost 8 bases. The CDR3 DNA follows: TGTGCCAGCAGCTCCCGGGGGGATGAGCAGTTCTTC. Translating it yields CASSSRGDEQFF.

V and J are TRBV2 and TRBJ1-1; D is uncertain. Germline V lookup: CDR1 SNHLY, CDR2 FYNNEI. Trimming took 7 bases from V and 4 from J, leaving 19 bases between them. CDR3 length: 15 amino acids. CDR3 protein: CASNIEGAGFTEAFF. In DNA, the CDR3 is TGTGCCAGCAATATAGAGGGCGCCGGCTTCACTGAAGCTTTCTTT.

The V gene is TRBV3-1 (or the pseudogene TRBV3-2), the J gene TRBJ1-3; 8 positions agree with TRBD1. This CDR3 has 14 residues. CDR1 LGHDT and CDR2 YNNKEL come from the germline V gene (reference sequence). V lost 7 bases to trimming and J lost 2 bases; unmatched junction nucleotides: 4. Here the CDR3 reads CASMDRAAGNTIYF. CDR3 in DNA: TGTGCCAGCATGGACAGGGCTGCTGGAAACACCATATATTTT.

Worth noting for this clone: Germline and junction disagree at one end, which may indicate a read error. The chain carries TRBV7-2 and TRBJ1-1; D is uncertain. This CDR3 contains 12 residues. Germline values: CDR1 SGHTA, CDR2 FQGNSA. CDR3 loop: CASSLYGGEIGF. CDR3 DNA sequence: TGTGCCAGCAGCTTATATGGAGGAGAAATTGGCTTT.

The chain has TRBV6-1 and TRBJ2-1; 9 bases align to TRBD2. With V trimmed by 3 bases and J by 3 bases, 3 bases remained unmatched. The length of the CDR3 is 15 residues. Germline V gives CDR1 MNHNS, CDR2 SASEGT. DNA of the CDR3: TGTGCCAGCAGTGATGGGCGGGGGGGCTACAATGAGCAGTTCTTC. Amino acids: CASSDGRGGYNEQFF.

The rearrangement links TRBV5-4 to TRBJ2-7; 11 bases are shared with TRBD2. The V gene's germline CDR1 is SGHNT and CDR2 YYREEE (reference sequence). The CDR3 extends over 16 amino acids. V lost 4 bases and J lost 0; bases outside the gene matches: 6. CDR3 residues: CASSPGLADSSYEQYF. For the CDR3, the DNA is TGTGCCAGCAGCCCGGGACTAGCGGATAGCTCCTACGAGCAGTACTTC. The whole variable domain, remainder taken from reference TRBV5-4 and TRBJ2-7, is ETGVTQSPTHLIKTRGQQVTLRCSSQSGHNTVSWYQQALGQGPQFIFQYYREEENGRGNFPPRFSGLQFPNYSSELNVNALELDDSALYLCASSPGLADSSYEQYFGPGTRLTVT.

This chain connects TRBV28 to TRBJ2-4; D is uncertain. Trimming pared 4 bases from V and 0 bases from J, leaving 10 bases between. The CDR3 covers 15 residues. Germline V gene data show CDR1 as MDHEN and CDR2 as SYDVKM. This CDR3 reads CASSSNSLAKNIQYF. DNA of the CDR3: TGTGCCAGCAGTTCAAACAGCTTAGCCAAAAACATTCAGTACTTC.

The chain carries TRBV24-1 and TRBJ1-1; TRBD1 matches at 10 bases. CDR1 is KGHDR and CDR2 is SFDVKD in the germline V gene. The CDR3 has 14 amino acids. The CDR3 reads CASAGTGDNTEAFF. The CDR3 coding sequence is TGTGCTTCCGCCGGGACAGGGGATAACACTGAAGCTTTCTTT.

This clone is a singleton in its sample. The gene calls are TRBV7-8 and TRBJ1-6; weak D call: TRBD1 (5 bases). Per the germline V gene, CDR1 is SGHVS and CDR2 is FQNEAQ. The CDR3 runs to 15 residues. The V and J ends lost 1 base and 8 bases respectively, with 12 bases between them. This CDR3 is CASSLVREGYSPLHF. CDR3 bases: TGTGCCAGCAGCTTAGTTCGGGAGGGGTATTCACCCCTCCACTTT.

The CDR3: CASSSWTSGGIQETQYF. The CDR3, as DNA: TGTGCCAGCAGTTCATGGACTAGCGGGGGGATACAAGAGACCCAGTACTTC. The rearrangement joins TRBV27 to TRBJ2-5; 14 bases align to TRBD2. J was trimmed by 2 bases and V by 4 bases; bases with no gene match: 6. The V gene's germline CDR1 is MNHEY and CDR2 SMNVEV (reference sequence). There are 17 residues in the CDR3.

The chain links TRBV5-1 to TRBJ2-2; 7 nucleotides line up with TRBD2. The CDR3 spans 16 residues. Trimming at V came to 7 bases and at J to 2 bases, leaving 11 bases not matched to a gene. Germline V lookup: CDR1 SGHRS, CDR2 YFSETQ. The chain's CDR3 is CASGLTGTTNTGELFF. For the CDR3, the DNA is TGCGCCAGCGGACTCACCGGGACTACTAACACCGGGGAGCTGTTTTTT.

This clone has a handful of counts. The V call is TRBV19, the J call TRBJ2-1; 7 bases match TRBD2. The CDR3 length is 15 residues. Germline CDR1 is LNHDA and CDR2 is SQIVND (reference sequence). Trimming at V came to 6 bases and at J to 5 bases, leaving 10 bases not matched to a gene. The DNA for the CDR3 is TGTGCCAGTAGCCCAACCGGGACTACGAACAATGAGCAGTTCTTC. Its protein product is CASSPTGTTNNEQFF.

V gene TRBV25-1 combines with J gene TRBJ2-7, with D perhaps TRBD2 (5 bases). Trimming removed 3 bases at V and 0 bases at J, with 9 bases between. The CDR3 is made up of 14 amino acids. CDR1 MGHDK and CDR2 SYGVNS come from the germline V gene. CDR3 nucleotides: TGTGCCAGCAGTGACCCCCGGGGCTCCTACGAGCAGTACTTC. The encoded protein is CASSDPRGSYEQYF.

This clone was picked up a small number of times. The chain joins TRBV7-9 to TRBJ2-1; D perhaps matches TRBD2 (6 bases). Germline lookup yields CDR1 SEHNR and CDR2 FQNEAQ (reference sequence). The CDR3 is made up of 18 amino acids. V was cut by 5 bases and J by 7 bases, with 27 bases left in between. The CDR3 here is CASSPQPGQREWGNEQFF. The CDR3 DNA follows: TGTGCCAGCAGCCCCCAGCCGGGCCAACGGGAGTGGGGAAATGAGCAGTTCTTC. Looking up the rest from reference TRBV7-9 and TRBJ2-1 gives the full variable domain: DTGVSQNPRHKITKRGQNVTFRCDPISEHNRLYWYRQTLGQGPEFLTYFQNEAQLEKSRLLSDRFSAERPKGSFSTLEIQRTEQGDSAMYLCASSPQPGQREWGNEQFFGPGTRLTVL.

The chain joins TRBV5-4 to TRBJ1-2; 9 bases map to TRBD1. The CDR3 runs 15 residues. Germline V gene lookup returns CDR1 SGHNT and CDR2 YYREEE (reference sequence). Trimming took 4 bases from V and 4 from J; bases not matched to a gene: 8. The CDR3 nucleotides read TGTGCCAGCAGCACCGGGACAGGGATTTCCTATGGCTACACCTTC. It specifies CASSTGTGISYGYTF.

The CDR3 region has the DNA TGTGCCAGCAGCTGGGGACTTCTTTACACTGAAGCTTTCTTT. As protein: CASSWGLLYTEAFF. V gene TRBV11-2 combines with J gene TRBJ1-1; perhaps TRBD1 as D (5 bases). The CDR3 is made up of 14 amino acids. Germline V gene sequence: CDR1 SGHAT, CDR2 FQNNGV. V lost 4 bases and J 3 bases, leaving 12 bases between the germline ends.

The chain employs TRBV2 and TRBJ2-5; D possibly corresponds to TRBD2 (6 bases). Germline loops: CDR1 SNHLY, CDR2 FYNNEI. The CDR3 extends over 15 amino acids. V lost 2 bases, J lost 4 bases, and 14 bases lay in between. The CDR3 DNA reads as TGTGCCAGCAGTGAATTGGGGGGTAATCGAGAGACCCAGTACTTC. This sequence encodes CASSELGGNRETQYF.

The chain carries TRBV5-4 and TRBJ1-1, with D possibly TRBD1 on 6 matching bases. V lost 3 bases to trimming and J lost 3 bases, with 9 bases between them. There are 13 residues in the CDR3. Germline V lookup: CDR1 SGHNT, CDR2 YYREEE (reference sequence). CDR3 loop: CASSSRQDTEAFF. CDR3 DNA: TGTGCCAGCAGCTCAAGACAGGACACTGAAGCTTTCTTT.

This clone appeared once. The J gene is TRBJ2-3, the V gene TRBV3-1 (or the pseudogene TRBV3-2); 12 positions match TRBD2. CDR3 length: 15 amino acids. The junction had 3 bases not matched to a gene; V was cut back by 4 bases and J by 4 bases. CDR1 LGHDT and CDR2 YNNKEL come from the germline V gene (reference sequence). The CDR3 is CASSPTSGGADTQYF. The CDR3 DNA reads as TGTGCCAGCAGCCCGACTAGCGGGGGCGCAGATACGCAGTATTTT.

CDR3 residues: CASSPLQGANNEQFF. CDR3 in DNA: TGTGCCAGCTCACCACTTCAGGGGGCAAACAATGAGCAGTTCTTC. The rearrangement uses TRBV18 and TRBJ2-1; 8 positions match TRBD1. Per germline, CDR1 KGHSH and CDR2 LQKENI. This CDR3 spans 15 amino acids. Unmatched junction bases numbered 4, after V lost 1 base and J lost 5 bases.

This chain joins TRBV6-5 and TRBJ2-5, with 7 bases fitting TRBD1. Germline trimming cut 5 bases from V and 1 base from J; bases unmatched to any gene: 4. The germline V gene has CDR1 MNHEY and CDR2 SVGAGI. The CDR3 loop spans 14 amino acids. The CDR3 spells CASSPSGGQETQYF. CDR3 bases: TGTGCCAGCAGTCCCTCAGGGGGCCAAGAGACCCAGTACTTC.

The V call is TRBV11-2, the J call TRBJ2-3; D is unresolved. The V gene's germline CDR1 is SGHAT and CDR2 FQNNGV. V dropped 3 bases and J dropped 0 bases, with 7 bases sitting between them. The CDR3 length is 14 residues. Here the CDR3 reads CASSFSASTDTQYF. The CDR3 bases are TGTGCCAGCAGCTTCAGTGCTAGCACAGATACGCAGTATTTT.